This T cell receptor (beta chain) stems from a study of T-cell memory formation after mild COVID-19. Study in general: The two donors had largely donor-specific TCR clusters.

The sample holds many counts of this clonotype. Its antigen is not identified. Study-wide points: Contracting clones from day 15 to 85 showed balanced CD4/CD8; later expanders favored CD4+. Mainly in CM and EM were contracting CD4+ clones; CD8+ were in EMRA.

TCRdb reprocessed the 5' RACE reads with MiXCR, giving one entry per CDR3 protein. The sample has 540,000 or so distinct CDR3 sequences, roughly 20% seen once. Trimming cost V 6 bases and J 0 bases, with 15 bases left between them. The CDR3 runs 15 residues. From germline, CDR1 is DFQATT and CDR2 SNEGSKA (reference sequence). The chain has TRBV20-1 and TRBJ2-1; no clear D. Sequencing used PBMCs or a T cell subset sorted from them (not recorded which). The receptor comes from an adult woman who had mild COVID-19 (a few samples of this study predate the infection). Cell type and time point are not known. CDR3 protein: CSAYQGHRSYNEQFF. In DNA form, the CDR3 reads TGCAGTGCCTACCAAGGGCACCGCTCCTACAATGAGCAGTTCTTC.